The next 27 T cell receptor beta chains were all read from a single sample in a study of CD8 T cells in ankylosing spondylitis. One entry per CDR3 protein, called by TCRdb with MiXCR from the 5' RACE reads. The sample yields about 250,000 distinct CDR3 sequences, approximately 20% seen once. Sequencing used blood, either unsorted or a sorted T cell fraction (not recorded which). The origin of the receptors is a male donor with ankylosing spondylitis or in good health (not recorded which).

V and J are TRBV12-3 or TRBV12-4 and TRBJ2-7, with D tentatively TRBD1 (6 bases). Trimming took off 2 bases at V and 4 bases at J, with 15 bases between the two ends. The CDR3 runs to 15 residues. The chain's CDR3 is CASSLIGGRAYEQYF. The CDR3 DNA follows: TGTGCCAGCAGTTTAATAGGGGGACGGGCATACGAGCAGTACTTC.

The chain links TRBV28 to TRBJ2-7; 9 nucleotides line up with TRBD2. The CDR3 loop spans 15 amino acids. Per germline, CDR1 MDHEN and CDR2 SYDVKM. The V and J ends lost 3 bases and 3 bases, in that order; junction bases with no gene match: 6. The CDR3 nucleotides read TGTGCCAGCAGTTTGGCGGGAGGGAACATCTACGAGCAGTACTTC. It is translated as CASSLAGGNIYEQYF.

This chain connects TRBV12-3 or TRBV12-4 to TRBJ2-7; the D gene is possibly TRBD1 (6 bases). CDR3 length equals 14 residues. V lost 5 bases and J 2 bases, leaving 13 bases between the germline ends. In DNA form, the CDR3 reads TGTGCCAGCAGTGGACAGTATCTCCCCTACGAGCAGTACTTC. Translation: CASSGQYLPYEQYF.

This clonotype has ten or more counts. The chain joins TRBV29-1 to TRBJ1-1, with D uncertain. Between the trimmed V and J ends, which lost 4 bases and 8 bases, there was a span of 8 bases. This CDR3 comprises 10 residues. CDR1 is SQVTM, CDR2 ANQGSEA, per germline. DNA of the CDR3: TGCAGCGTTGCCCGAGGAGAAGCTTTCTTT. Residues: CSVARGEAFF.

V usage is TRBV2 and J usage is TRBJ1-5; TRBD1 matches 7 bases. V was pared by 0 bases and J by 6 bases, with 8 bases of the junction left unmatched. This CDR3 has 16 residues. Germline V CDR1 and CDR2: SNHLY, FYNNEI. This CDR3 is CASSEAGDRVRQPQHF. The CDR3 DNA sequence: TGTGCCAGCAGTGAAGCTGGAGACAGGGTCCGTCAGCCCCAGCATTTT.

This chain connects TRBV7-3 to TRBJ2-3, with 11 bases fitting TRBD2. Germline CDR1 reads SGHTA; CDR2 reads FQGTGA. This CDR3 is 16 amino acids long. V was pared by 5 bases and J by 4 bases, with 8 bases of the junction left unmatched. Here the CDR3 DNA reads TGTGCCAGCAGCCTTTCCCTAGCGGGAGGCGCAGATACGCAGTATTTT. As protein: CASSLSLAGGADTQYF.

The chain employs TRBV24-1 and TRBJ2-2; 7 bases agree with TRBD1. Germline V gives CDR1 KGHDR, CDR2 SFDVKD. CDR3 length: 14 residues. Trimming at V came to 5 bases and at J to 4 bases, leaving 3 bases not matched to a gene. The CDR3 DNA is TGTGCCACCAGTGGCACAGGGGTCACCGGGGAGCTGTTTTTT. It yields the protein CATSGTGVTGELFF.

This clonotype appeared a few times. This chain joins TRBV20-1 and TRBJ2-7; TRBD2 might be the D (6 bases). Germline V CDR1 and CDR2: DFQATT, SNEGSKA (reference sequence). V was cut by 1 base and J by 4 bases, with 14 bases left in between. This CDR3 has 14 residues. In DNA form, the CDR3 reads TGCAGTGCTAGAGTCGAAGGGACTTTTTACGAGCAGTACTTC. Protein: CSARVEGTFYEQYF.

The CDR3 spells CASRRSYNEQFF. The CDR3 DNA follows: TGTGCCAGCAGACGAAGCTACAATGAGCAGTTCTTC. The rearrangement links TRBV7-8 to TRBJ2-1; D uncertain. This CDR3 comprises 12 residues. V dropped 6 bases and J dropped 3 bases, with 6 bases sitting between them. In germline, CDR1 is SGHVS, CDR2 FQNEAQ.

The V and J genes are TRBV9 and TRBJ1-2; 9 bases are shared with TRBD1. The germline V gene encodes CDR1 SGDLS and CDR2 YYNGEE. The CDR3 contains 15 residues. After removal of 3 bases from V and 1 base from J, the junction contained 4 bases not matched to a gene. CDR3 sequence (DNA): TGTGCCAGCAGCGAGGGGACAGGGCATAACTATGGCTACACCTTC. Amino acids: CASSEGTGHNYGYTF.

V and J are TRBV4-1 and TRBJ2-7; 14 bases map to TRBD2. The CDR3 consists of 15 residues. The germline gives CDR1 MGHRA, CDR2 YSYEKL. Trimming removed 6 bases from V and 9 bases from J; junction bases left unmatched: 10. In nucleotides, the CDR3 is TGCGCCAGCAGTCAAAGACTAGCGGGAGGGCCTCGGCAGTACTTC. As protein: CASSQRLAGGPRQYF.

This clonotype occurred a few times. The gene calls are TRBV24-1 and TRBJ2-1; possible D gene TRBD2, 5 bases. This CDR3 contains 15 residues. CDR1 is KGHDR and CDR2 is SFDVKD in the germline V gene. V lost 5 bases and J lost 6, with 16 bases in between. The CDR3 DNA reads TGTGCCACCAGTGCGGCGGGCTATTCTGCCAATGAGCAGTTCTTC. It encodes CATSAAGYSANEQFF.

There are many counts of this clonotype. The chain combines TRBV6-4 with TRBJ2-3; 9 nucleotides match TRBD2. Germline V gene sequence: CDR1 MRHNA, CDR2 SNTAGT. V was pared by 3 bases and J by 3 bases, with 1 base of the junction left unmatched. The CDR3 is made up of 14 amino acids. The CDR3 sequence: CASSDLAGTDTQYF. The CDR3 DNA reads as TGTGCCAGCAGTGATCTAGCGGGAACAGATACGCAGTATTTT.

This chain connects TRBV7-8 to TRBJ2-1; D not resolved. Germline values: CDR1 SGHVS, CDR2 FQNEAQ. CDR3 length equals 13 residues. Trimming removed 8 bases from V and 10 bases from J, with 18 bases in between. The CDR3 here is CASEQSPAWEQFF. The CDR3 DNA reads TGTGCCAGCGAACAATCCCCCGCTTGGGAGCAGTTCTTC.

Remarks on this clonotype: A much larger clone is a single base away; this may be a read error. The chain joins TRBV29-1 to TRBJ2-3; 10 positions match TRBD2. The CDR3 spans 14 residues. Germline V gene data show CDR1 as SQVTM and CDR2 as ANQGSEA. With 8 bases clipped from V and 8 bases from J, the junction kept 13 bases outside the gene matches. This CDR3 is CSHLGLAGAGTQYF. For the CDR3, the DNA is TGCAGCCACCTGGGGCTAGCGGGAGCAGGTACGCAGTATTTT.

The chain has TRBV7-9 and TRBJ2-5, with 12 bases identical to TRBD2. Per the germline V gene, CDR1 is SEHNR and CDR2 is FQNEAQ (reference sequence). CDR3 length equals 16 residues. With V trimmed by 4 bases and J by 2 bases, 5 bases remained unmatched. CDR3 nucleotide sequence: TGTGCCAGCAGCTCACTAGCGGGAGGTCGGCAAGAGACCCAGTACTTC. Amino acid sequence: CASSSLAGGRQETQYF.

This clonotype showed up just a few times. CDR3 DNA: TGTGCCAGCAGCCTCCTAATTAGGGGTTACGAGCAGTACTTC. Translation gives CASSLLIRGYEQYF. The chain links TRBV6-1 to TRBJ2-7; weak D call: TRBD1 (5 bases). CDR3 length: 14 residues. Germline values: CDR1 MNHNS, CDR2 SASEGT. V lost 6 bases and J lost 4, with 16 bases in between.

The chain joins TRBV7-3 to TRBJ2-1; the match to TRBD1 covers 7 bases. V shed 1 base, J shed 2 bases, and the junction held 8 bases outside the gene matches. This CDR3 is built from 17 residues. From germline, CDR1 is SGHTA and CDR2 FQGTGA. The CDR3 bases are TGTGCCAGCAGCTTAAAGGGCCGGGACAGTACCTACAATGAGCAGTTCTTC. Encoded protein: CASSLKGRDSTYNEQFF.

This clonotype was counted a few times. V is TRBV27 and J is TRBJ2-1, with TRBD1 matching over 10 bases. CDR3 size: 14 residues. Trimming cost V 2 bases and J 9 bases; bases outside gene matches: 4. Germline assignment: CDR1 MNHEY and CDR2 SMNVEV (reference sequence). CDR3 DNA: TGTGCCAGCAGTTTAGGGACAGGGGCTCGTGAGCAGTTCTTC. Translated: CASSLGTGAREQFF.

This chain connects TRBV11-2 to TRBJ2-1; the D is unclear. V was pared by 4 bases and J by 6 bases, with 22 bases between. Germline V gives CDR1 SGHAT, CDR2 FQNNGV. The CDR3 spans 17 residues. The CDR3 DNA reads TGTGCCAGCAGCTCATATCCCCTATCGCTGGGCATCAATGAGCAGTTCTTC. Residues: CASSSYPLSLGINEQFF.

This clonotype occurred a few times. CDR3 region: CSVGEEIHYNEQFF. The CDR3 nucleotides are TGCAGCGTAGGGGAGGAGATTCATTACAATGAGCAGTTCTTC. The rearrangement uses TRBV29-1 and TRBJ2-1; a possible D gene is TRBD2 (6 bases). The V end was cut by 6 bases, the J end by 4 bases, with 16 bases between. CDR3 length: 14 amino acids. Germline V gives CDR1 SQVTM, CDR2 ANQGSEA.

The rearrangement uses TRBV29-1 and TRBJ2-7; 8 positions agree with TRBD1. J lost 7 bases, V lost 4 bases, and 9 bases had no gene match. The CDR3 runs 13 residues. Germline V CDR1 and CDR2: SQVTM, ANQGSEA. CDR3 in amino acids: CSVVADRAGEQYF. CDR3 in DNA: TGCAGCGTTGTGGCGGACAGGGCGGGAGAGCAGTACTTC.

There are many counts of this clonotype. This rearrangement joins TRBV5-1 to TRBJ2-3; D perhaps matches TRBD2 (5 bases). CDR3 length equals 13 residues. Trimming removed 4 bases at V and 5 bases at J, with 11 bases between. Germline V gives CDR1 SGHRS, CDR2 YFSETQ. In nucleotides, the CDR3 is TGCGCCAGCAGCCCCGGACTTGAAGATACGCAGTATTTT. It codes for CASSPGLEDTQYF.

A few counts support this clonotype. Written as DNA, the CDR3 is TGTGCCAGCAGCGCCCGACTAGCGGGAGTGCCAGATACGCAGTATTTT. It encodes CASSARLAGVPDTQYF. The chain has TRBV9 and TRBJ2-3, with TRBD2 matching 12 bases. V trimming: 3 bases; J trimming: 4 bases; junction bases outside the gene matches: 6. Germline lookup yields CDR1 SGDLS and CDR2 YYNGEE. This CDR3 spans 16 amino acids.

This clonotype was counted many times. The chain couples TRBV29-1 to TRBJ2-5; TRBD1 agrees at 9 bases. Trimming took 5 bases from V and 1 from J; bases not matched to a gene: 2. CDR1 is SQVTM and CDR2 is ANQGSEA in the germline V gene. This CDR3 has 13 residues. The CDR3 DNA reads TGCAGCGTTTGGACAGGGGCCCAAGAGACCCAGTACTTC. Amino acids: CSVWTGAQETQYF.

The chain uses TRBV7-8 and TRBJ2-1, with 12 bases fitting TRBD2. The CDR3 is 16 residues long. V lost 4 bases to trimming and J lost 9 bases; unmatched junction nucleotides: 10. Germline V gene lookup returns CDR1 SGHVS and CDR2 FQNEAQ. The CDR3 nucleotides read TGTGCCAGCAGCTCCGCCCCGCTAGCGGGAGGGGGTGAGCAGTTCTTC. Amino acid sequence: CASSSAPLAGGGEQFF.

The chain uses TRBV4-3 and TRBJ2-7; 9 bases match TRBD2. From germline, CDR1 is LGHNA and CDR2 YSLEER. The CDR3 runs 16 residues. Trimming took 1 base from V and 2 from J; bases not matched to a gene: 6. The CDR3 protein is CASSQGLAGRTYEQYF. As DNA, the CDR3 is TGCGCCAGCAGCCAAGGGCTAGCGGGAAGGACCTACGAGCAGTACTTC.